This TCR beta chain was captured by sequencing in a study of T cells in Graves' hyperthyroidism and ophthalmopathy. Study-wide results and caveats: Stable hyperthyroidism and ophthalmopathy were separated using 13 V-J signatures.

The CDR3 is 14 residues long. With V trimmed by 5 bases and J by 2 bases, 5 bases remained unmatched. Germline CDR1 and CDR2: LNHDA and SQIVND (reference sequence). Pregnant or lactating patients were excluded, as were those with uncontrolled infection or other autoimmune disease. Template material for amplifying TCR beta CDR3 regions consisted of RNA transcripts. When the TCR CDR3 underwent first-round RT-PCR, the HTBI primer set was used. TCRdb called the multiplex PCR reads again in MiXCR, with one record for every CDR3 protein. The sample holds about 360,000 distinct CDR3 sequences, less than 15% seen once. This clonotype was observed at least ten times. What it recognizes is unknown.

The receptor's source is a woman aged 18-35 years with Graves' hyperthyroidism. The sequenced sample was blood. The chain employs TRBV19 and TRBJ2-7, with 8 bases that match TRBD1. DNA of the CDR3: TGTGCCAGTAGTCCCGGACAGGGAACCTACGAGCAGTACTTC. Translating it yields CASSPGQGTYEQYF. The variable domain in full, completed from reference TRBV19 and TRBJ2-7, reads DGGITQSPKYLFRKEGQNVTLSCEQNLNHDAMYWYRQDPGQGLRLIYYSQIVNDFQKGDIAEGYSVSREKKESFPLTVTSAQKNPTAFYLCASSPGQGTYEQYFGPGTRLTVT.